This T cell receptor (beta chain) was recovered during a study of response to subunit inactivated influenza vaccine. Study findings and constraints: It was the authors' suggestion that each seasonal influenza vaccination recruits few new T cells.

The CDR3 sequence is 13 residues long. The germline CDR1 and CDR2 sequences are MNHEY and SMNVEV (reference sequence). Trimming pared 3 bases from V and 3 bases from J, leaving 9 bases between. TCRdb re-called the RT-PCR reads with MiXCR, one entry per CDR3 protein. The sample holds over 150,000 distinct CDR3 sequences, about an eighth seen once. This clonotype was detected only a few times. Antigen unknown. Sequenced material: CD8+ T cells sorted from PBMCs, taken around 5 days after vaccination. This sequence was found in a man in his fifties or sixties who received an inactivated influenza vaccine. V is TRBV27 and J is TRBJ2-7; maybe TRBD2 (5 bases). CDR3 protein: CASSFIGDYEQYF. In DNA form, the CDR3 reads TGTGCCAGCAGTTTTATCGGGGACTACGAGCAGTACTTC.